The text below deals with one T cell receptor beta chain. The antigen is not known. The record originates from a study of response to subunit inactivated influenza vaccine. V lost 4 bases to trimming and J lost 6 bases; unmatched junction nucleotides: 6. Looked up from germline, CDR1 is SGDLS and CDR2 is YYNGEE. The CDR3 is 15 residues long. Using its own MiXCR run on the RT-PCR reads, TCRdb lists one record per CDR3 protein. The data hold hundreds of thousands of distinct CDR3 sequences, with 15% to 17% observed a single time. Findings and limits, study-wide: That few new T cells are recruited by each seasonal influenza vaccination was the authors' suggestion.

This material consisted of PBMCs from blood, taken 12 days after vaccination. This clonotype originated in a middle-aged man who received an inactivated influenza vaccine. The rearrangement uses TRBV9 and TRBJ2-3, with 12 positions matching TRBD2. CDR3 sequence reads: CASSSTSGRKDTQYF. As DNA, the CDR3 is TGTGCCAGCAGCTCCACTAGCGGGAGGAAGGATACGCAGTATTTT.